This T cell receptor (beta chain) was sequenced in a study of blood T cell repertoires in COVID-19. Overall study: Acute and convalescent COVID-19 samples came from the United States, Italy and Spain. Sources were T cells, B-cell-depleted T cells, or PBMCs; the material itself was cDNA or gDNA.

V shed 4 bases and J 4 bases; nucleotides not matched to a gene: 8. There are 16 residues in the CDR3. Generated by immunoSEQ multiplex PCR, the TCRdb table keeps only in-frame clones and is missing some. This sample has about 270,000 clones, with 70% to 90% found just once. One Seattle source followed patients from active infection through their disease course. The chain recombines TRBV5-3 with TRBJ2-1, with 10 bases that match TRBD1. TRBV5-3 is an ORF, and what it does is uncertain. The specimen was peripheral blood. The source of this sequence is a woman in her seventies with COVID-19, enrolled during active disease. CDR3 protein: CARSTEGTGDYNEQFF. The CDR3 DNA follows: TGTGCCAGAAGCACCGAAGGGACAGGGGATTACAATGAGCAGTTCTTC.